The clone carrying this T cell receptor beta chain was observed at least ten times. Antigen unknown. The V and J ends lost 0 bases and 0 bases respectively, with 7 bases between them. This CDR3 has 15 residues. CDR1 and CDR2 from the germline V gene are SGHDN and FVKESK. The data were taken from a study of cytomegalovirus exposure and HLA in healthy donors. General study findings and limits: Relative to equally common others, HLA-associated TCR beta chains showed greater clonal expansion in a later analysis. Researchers catalogued 164 TCR beta chains as cytomegalovirus-associated. Indistinguishable V segments such as TRBV6-2 and TRBV6-3 were excluded.

Primers included in the PCR were 60 Vbeta and 13 Jbeta primers. Profiled with immunoSEQ multiplex PCR; TCRdb holds only in-frame clones, not every one. The data contain under 200,000 clones, 84% of them singletons. Sequencing input: PBMCs. The chain carries TRBV14 and TRBJ2-3; D uncertain. This clonotype was sampled from a man between 45 and 60 years old in good health and CMV-seropositive. The DNA of the CDR3 is TGTGCCAGCAGCCAAGATCCAGGCAGCACAGATACGCAGTATTTT. Protein sequence: CASSQDPGSTDTQYF.